This T cell receptor (beta chain) was recorded in a study of T cells in Graves' hyperthyroidism and ophthalmopathy. Authors of the study amplified TCR beta CDR3 regions from RNA transcripts. Primed by the HTBI set, a first-round RT-PCR was run on the TCR CDR3. MiXCR was run by TCRdb on the multiplex PCR reads, yielding one entry per CDR3 protein. The repertoire holds under 650,000 distinct CDR3 sequences, with 15% to 20% as singletons. The V end was cut by 2 bases, the J end by 10 bases, with 11 bases between. The CDR3 length is 12 residues. From germline, CDR1 is KGHSH and CDR2 LQKENI. This clonotype showed up many times.

The receptor was derived from a young woman with Graves' hyperthyroidism. The rearrangement uses TRBV18 and TRBJ1-1; no clear D gene. Sequences were obtained from blood. The CDR3 spells CASSPGVWGAFF. CDR3 in DNA: TGTGCCAGCTCACCAGGAGTGTGGGGAGCTTTCTTT.